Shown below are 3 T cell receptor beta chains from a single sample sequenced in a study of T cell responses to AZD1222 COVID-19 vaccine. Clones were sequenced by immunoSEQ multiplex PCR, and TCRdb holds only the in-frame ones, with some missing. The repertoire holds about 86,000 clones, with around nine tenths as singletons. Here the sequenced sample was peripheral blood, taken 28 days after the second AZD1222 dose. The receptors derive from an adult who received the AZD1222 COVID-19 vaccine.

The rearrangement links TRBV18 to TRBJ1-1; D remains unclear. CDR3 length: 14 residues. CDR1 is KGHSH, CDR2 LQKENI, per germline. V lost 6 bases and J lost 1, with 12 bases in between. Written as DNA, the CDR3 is TGTGCCAGCTCGCCGGCAGTTAGGAACACTGAAGCTTTCTTT. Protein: CASSPAVRNTEAFF.

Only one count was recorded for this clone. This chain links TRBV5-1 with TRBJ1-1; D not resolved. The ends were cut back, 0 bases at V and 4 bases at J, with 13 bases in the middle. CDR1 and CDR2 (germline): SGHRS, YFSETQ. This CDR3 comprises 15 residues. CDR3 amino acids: CASSLVVAPSTEAFF. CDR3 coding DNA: TGCGCCAGCAGCTTGGTGGTGGCCCCGAGCACTGAAGCTTTCTTT.

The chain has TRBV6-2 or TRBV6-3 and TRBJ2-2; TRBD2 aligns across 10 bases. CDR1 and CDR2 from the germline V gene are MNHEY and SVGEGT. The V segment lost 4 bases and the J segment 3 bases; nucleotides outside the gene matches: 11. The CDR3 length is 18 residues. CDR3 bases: TGTGCCAGCAGTTTCGTGGGACTAGCGCTAGGAGACACCGGGGAGCTGTTTTTT. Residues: CASSFVGLALGDTGELFF.